The clone carrying this T cell receptor (beta chain) turned up a few times. V was shortened by 7 bases and J by 8 bases, with 9 bases between the two germline ends. The CDR3 totals 12 residues. Germline V gene data show CDR1 as SNHLY and CDR2 as FYNNEI. Profiled with immunoSEQ multiplex PCR; TCRdb holds only in-frame clones, not every one. The sample records roughly 220,000 clones, 70% to 90% being singletons. The data are from a study of blood T cell repertoires in COVID-19. The V call is TRBV2, the J call TRBJ1-6, with TRBD1 as a possible D gene (5 bases). Sample: peripheral blood. The sequence came from a man aged 45-60 years who had recovered from COVID-19. In DNA form, the CDR3 reads TGTGCCAGCAAGGGGCCCGATTCACCCCTCCACTTT. As protein: CASKGPDSPLHF.